This TCR beta chain came from a study of blood T cells in healthy people across ages. Study-wide results and limits: Naive and antigen-experienced cells could not be conclusively compared, given unsorted PBMCs.

For the second PCR, which ran for 7 to 11 cycles, a sample-barcoded 5' primer and a J-beta primer mix were used. Via MiXCR, TCRdb re-called the 5' RACE reads, giving one row per CDR3 protein. Of about 780,000 distinct CDR3 sequences listed, more than 35% are singletons. This clonotype has only a few counts. Its antigen is unidentified. CDR1 MDHEN and CDR2 SYDVKM come from the germline V gene. The V segment lost 6 bases and the J segment 10 bases; nucleotides outside the gene matches: 12. The CDR3 is made up of 14 amino acids. The specimen sequenced was blood. The TCR sequence derives from an older man in good health. The chain uses TRBV28 and TRBJ2-1; 7 bases agree with TRBD2. In DNA, the CDR3 is TGTGCCAGCAGACCGACTAGCAAAAGTACGGAGCAGTTCTTC. Its translation: CASRPTSKSTEQFF.